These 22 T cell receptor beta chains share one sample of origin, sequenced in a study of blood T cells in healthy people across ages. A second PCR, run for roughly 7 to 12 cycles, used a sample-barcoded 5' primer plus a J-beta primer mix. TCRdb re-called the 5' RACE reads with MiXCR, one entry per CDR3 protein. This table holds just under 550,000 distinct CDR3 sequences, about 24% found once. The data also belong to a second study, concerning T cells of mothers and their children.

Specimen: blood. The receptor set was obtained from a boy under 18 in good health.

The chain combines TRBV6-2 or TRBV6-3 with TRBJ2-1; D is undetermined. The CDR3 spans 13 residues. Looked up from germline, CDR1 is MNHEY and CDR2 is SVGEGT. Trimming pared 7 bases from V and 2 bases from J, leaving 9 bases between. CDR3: CASMRPAYNEQFF. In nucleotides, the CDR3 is TGTGCCAGCATGAGGCCAGCCTACAATGAGCAGTTCTTC.

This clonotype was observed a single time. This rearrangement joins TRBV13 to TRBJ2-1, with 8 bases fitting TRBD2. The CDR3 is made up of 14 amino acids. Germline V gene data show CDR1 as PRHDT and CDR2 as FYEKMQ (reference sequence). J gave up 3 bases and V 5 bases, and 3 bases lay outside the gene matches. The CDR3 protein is CASSPSGYYNEQFF. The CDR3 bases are TGTGCCAGCAGCCCTAGCGGGTACTACAATGAGCAGTTCTTC.

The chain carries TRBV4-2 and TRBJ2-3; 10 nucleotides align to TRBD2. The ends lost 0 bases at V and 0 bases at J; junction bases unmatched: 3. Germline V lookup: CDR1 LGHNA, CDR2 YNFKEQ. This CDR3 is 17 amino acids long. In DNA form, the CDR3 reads TGTGCCAGCAGCCAAGATGAACTAGCGGGGAGCACAGATACGCAGTATTTT. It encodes CASSQDELAGSTDTQYF.

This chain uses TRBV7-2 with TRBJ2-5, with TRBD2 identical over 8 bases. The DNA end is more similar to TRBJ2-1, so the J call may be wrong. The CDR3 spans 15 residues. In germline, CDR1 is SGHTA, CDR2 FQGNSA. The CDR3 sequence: CASSQTGTSYNEQFF. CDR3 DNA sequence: TGTGCCAGCAGCCAAACCGGGACTAGCTACAATGAGCAGTTCTTC.

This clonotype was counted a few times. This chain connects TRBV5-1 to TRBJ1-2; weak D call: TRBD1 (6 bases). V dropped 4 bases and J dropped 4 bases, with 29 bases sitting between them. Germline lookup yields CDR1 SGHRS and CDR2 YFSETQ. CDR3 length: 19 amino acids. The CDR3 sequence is CASSLGPGQPLPSSYGYTF. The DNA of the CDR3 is TGCGCCAGCAGCCTGGGCCCCGGACAGCCCCTGCCCTCTTCCTATGGCTACACCTTC.

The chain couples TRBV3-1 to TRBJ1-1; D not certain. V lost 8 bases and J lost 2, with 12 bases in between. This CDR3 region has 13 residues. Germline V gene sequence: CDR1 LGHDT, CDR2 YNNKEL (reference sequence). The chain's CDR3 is CASQVTSNTEAFF. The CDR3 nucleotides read TGTGCCAGCCAGGTCACTTCCAACACTGAAGCTTTCTTT.

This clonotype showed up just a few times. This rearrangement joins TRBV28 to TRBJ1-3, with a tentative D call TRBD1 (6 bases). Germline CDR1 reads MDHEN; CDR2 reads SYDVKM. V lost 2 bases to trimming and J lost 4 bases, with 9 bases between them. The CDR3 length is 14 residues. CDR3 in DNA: TGTGCCAGCAGTTTAAGGGGGGACGGAAACACCATATATTTT. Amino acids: CASSLRGDGNTIYF.

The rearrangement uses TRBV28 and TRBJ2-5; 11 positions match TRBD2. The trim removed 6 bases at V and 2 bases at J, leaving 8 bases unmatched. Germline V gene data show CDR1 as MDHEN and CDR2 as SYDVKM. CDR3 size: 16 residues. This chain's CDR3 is CASSSSGRSKQETQYF. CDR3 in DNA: TGTGCCAGCAGCTCTAGCGGGAGGTCAAAACAAGAGACCCAGTACTTC.

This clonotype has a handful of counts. CDR3 in amino acids: CASTLRGQGIYEQYF. CDR3 nucleotide sequence: TGTGCCAGTACCCTACGGGGACAGGGGATCTACGAGCAGTACTTC. V and J are TRBV19 and TRBJ2-5, with 10 bases matching TRBD1. The J call may not be correct, given that the DNA end is closer to TRBJ2-7. Germline V gene sequence: CDR1 LNHDA, CDR2 SQIVND (reference sequence). The CDR3 sequence is 15 residues long.

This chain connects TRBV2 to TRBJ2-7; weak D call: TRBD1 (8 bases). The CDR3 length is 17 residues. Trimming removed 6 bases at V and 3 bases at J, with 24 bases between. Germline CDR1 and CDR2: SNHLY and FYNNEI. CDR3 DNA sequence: TGTGCCAGCAGCCTTAGCGGGCAGGGGGCCTCGGGCTACGAGCAGTACTTC. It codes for CASSLSGQGASGYEQYF.

The CDR3 here is CASSRVRLGTGSYEQYF. CDR3 in DNA: TGTGCCAGCAGCCGAGTTCGATTGGGGACAGGCTCCTACGAGCAGTACTTC. The chain is built from TRBV7-9 and TRBJ2-7; 8 bases line up with TRBD1. Trimming at V came to 5 bases and at J to 0 bases, leaving 12 bases not matched to a gene. Germline CDR1 SEHNR, CDR2 FQNEAQ (reference sequence). This CDR3 has 17 residues. The variable domain in full, with the rest retrieved from reference TRBV7-9 and TRBJ2-7, is DTGVSQNPRHKITKRGQNVTFRCDPISEHNRLYWYRQTLGQGPEFLTYFQNEAQLEKSRLLSDRFSAERPKGSFSTLEIQRTEQGDSAMYLCASSRVRLGTGSYEQYFGPGTRLTVT.

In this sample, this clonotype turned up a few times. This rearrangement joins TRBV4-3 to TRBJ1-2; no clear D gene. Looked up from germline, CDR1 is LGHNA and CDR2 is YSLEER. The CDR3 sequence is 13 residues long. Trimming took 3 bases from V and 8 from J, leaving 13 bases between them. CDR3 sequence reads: CASSQGPGYGYTF. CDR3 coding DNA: TGCGCCAGCAGCCAGGGCCCAGGATACGGCTACACCTTC.

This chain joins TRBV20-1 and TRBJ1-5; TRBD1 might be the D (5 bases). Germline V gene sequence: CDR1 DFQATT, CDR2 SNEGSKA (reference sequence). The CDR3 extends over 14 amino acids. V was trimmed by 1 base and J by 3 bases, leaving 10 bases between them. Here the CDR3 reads CSARAGGFNQPQHF. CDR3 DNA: TGCAGTGCTAGAGCGGGGGGATTCAATCAGCCCCAGCATTTT.

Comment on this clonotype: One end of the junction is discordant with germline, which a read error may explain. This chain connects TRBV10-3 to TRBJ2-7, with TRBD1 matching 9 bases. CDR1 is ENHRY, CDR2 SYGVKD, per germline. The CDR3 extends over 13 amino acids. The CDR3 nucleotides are TGTGCCATCAGATTGGGACAGGGACACGAGCACTACTTC. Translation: CAIRLGQGHEHYF.

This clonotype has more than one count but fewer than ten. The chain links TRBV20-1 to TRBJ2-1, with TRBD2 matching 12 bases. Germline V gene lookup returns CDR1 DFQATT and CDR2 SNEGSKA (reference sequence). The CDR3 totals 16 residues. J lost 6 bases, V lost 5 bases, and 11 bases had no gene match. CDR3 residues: CSAGPFLAGGGNEQFF. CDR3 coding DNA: TGCAGTGCTGGACCTTTTCTAGCGGGAGGGGGCAATGAGCAGTTCTTC.

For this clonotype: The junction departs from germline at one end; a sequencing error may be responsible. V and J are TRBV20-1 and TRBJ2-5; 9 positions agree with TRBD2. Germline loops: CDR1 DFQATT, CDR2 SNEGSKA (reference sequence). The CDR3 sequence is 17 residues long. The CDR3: CSARVSALAGGRNERFF. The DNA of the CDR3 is TGCAGTGCTAGAGTATCGGCTCTGGCGGGAGGGCGCAATGAGCGGTTCTTC.

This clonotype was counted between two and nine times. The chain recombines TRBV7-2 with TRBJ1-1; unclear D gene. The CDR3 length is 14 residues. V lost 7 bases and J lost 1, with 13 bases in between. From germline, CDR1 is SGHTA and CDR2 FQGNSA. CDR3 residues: CASTLTAQNTEAFF. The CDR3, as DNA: TGTGCCAGCACCCTCACGGCCCAGAACACTGAAGCTTTCTTT.

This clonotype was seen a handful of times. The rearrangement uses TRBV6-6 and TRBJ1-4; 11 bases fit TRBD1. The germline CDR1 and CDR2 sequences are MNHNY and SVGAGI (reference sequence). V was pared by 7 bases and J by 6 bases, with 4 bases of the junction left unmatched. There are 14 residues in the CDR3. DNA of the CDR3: TGTGCCAGCAACCGGGACAGGGGGTATGAAAAACTGTTTTTT. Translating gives CASNRDRGYEKLFF.

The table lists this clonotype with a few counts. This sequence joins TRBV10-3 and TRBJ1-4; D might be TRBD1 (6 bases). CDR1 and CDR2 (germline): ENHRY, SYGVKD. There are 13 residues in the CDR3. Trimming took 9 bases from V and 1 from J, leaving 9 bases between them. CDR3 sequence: CAIKGETNEKLFF. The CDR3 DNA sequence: TGTGCCATTAAGGGGGAAACTAATGAAAAACTGTTTTTT.

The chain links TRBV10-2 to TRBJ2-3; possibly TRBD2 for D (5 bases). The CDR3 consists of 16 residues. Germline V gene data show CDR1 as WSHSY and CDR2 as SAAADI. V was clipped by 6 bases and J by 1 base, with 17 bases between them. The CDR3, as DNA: TGCGCCAGCAGCCCCTCTCCGAGGACTGGCACAGATACGCAGTATTTT. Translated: CASSPSPRTGTDTQYF.

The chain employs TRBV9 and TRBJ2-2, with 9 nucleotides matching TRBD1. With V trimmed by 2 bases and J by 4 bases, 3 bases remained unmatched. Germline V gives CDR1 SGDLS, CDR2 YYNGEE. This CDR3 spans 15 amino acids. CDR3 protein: CASSVDRGSTGELFF. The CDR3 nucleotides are TGTGCCAGCAGCGTCGACAGGGGGAGCACCGGGGAGCTGTTTTTT.

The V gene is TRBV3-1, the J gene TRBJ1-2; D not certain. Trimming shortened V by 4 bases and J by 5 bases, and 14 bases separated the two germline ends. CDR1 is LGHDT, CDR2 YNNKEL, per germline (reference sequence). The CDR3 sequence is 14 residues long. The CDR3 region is CASSPPLDRYGYTF. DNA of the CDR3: TGTGCCAGCAGCCCGCCCCTGGACCGATATGGCTACACCTTC.